This entry lists 32 T cell receptor beta chains sequenced from one sample in a study of cytomegalovirus exposure and HLA in healthy donors. The protocol was immunoSEQ multiplex PCR, while the TCRdb copy is restricted to in-frame clones and leaves out a portion. The profile shows 200,000 to 250,000 clones, about 89% of them singletons. Sequenced input: PBMCs. These receptors were taken from a woman aged 18 to 35 in good health and CMV-seronegative.

V is TRBV18 and J is TRBJ2-3; weak D call: TRBD2 (6 bases). Germline V gene lookup returns CDR1 KGHSH and CDR2 LQKENI. The CDR3 length is 15 residues. The germline V and J ends were trimmed by 3 bases and 3 bases, with 13 bases remaining between them. The chain's CDR3 is CASSPRLEETDTQYF. The CDR3 DNA sequence: TGTGCCAGCTCACCCCGACTAGAGGAGACAGATACGCAGTATTTT.

The chain couples TRBV9 to TRBJ2-3, with unresolved D. The V and J ends lost 3 bases and 3 bases respectively, with 2 bases between them. Germline V gene sequence: CDR1 SGDLS, CDR2 YYNGEE. This CDR3 has 11 amino acids. The CDR3 sequence: CASSATDTQYF. The CDR3 DNA reads TGTGCCAGCAGCGCAACAGATACGCAGTATTTT.

The chain combines TRBV30 with TRBJ2-7, with 7 nucleotides matching TRBD1. CDR3 size: 17 residues. Trimming took 1 base from V and 6 from J; bases not matched to a gene: 18. Per the germline V gene, CDR1 is GTSNPN and CDR2 is SVGIG (reference sequence). For the CDR3, the DNA is TGTGCCTGGAGTGAACCCAGAAACAGGGGATCCGCCGCCGAGCAGTACTTC. This codes for CAWSEPRNRGSAAEQYF.

The rearrangement joins TRBV10-3 to TRBJ1-2; D gene ambiguous. V lost 2 bases to trimming and J lost 8 bases, with 9 bases between them. The CDR3 is made up of 12 amino acids. CDR1 and CDR2 (germline): ENHRY, SYGVKD. The CDR3 DNA reads TGTGCCATCAGTGAGGCCCTGGGCGGCTACACCTTC. Translating gives CAISEALGGYTF.

The V call is TRBV30, the J call TRBJ2-7; 8 bases map to TRBD1. The V and J ends lost 4 bases and 0 bases, in that order; junction bases with no gene match: 5. There are 14 residues in the CDR3. Germline V gives CDR1 GTSNPN, CDR2 SVGIG (reference sequence). CDR3 sequence (DNA): TGTGCCTGGACCAGGGGGCTAAGCTCCTACGAGCAGTACTTC. Encoded protein: CAWTRGLSSYEQYF. The whole variable domain, remainder taken from reference TRBV30 and TRBJ2-7, is SQTIHQWPATLVQPVGSPLSLECTVEGTSNPNLYWYRQAAGRGLQLLFYSVGIGQISSEVPQNLSASRPQDRQFILSSKKLLLSDSGFYLCAWTRGLSSYEQYFGPGTRLTVT.

The chain recombines TRBV19 with TRBJ2-5, with 7 bases lining up with TRBD2. In germline, CDR1 is LNHDA, CDR2 SQIVND (reference sequence). The length of the CDR3 is 15 residues. Losses at the gene ends were 3 bases for V and 0 bases for J; bases not matched to a gene: 4. The CDR3 protein is CASSIPSGHQETQYF. The CDR3 region has the DNA TGTGCCAGTAGTATTCCTAGCGGACACCAAGAGACCCAGTACTTC.

The rearrangement links TRBV7-9 to TRBJ1-3; 9 bases line up with TRBD1. With V trimmed by 3 bases and J by 8 bases, 14 bases remained unmatched. This CDR3 is 17 amino acids long. Germline CDR1 and CDR2: SEHNR and FQNEAQ (reference sequence). CDR3 residues: CASSFPFLGQGRHTIYF. The CDR3 coding sequence is TGTGCCAGCAGCTTCCCCTTCTTGGGACAGGGTCGACACACCATATATTTT.

The chain couples TRBV2 to TRBJ2-1; TRBD2 agrees at 14 bases. Germline V lookup: CDR1 SNHLY, CDR2 FYNNEI. This CDR3 region has 12 residues. The V gene end was trimmed by 6 bases and the J gene end by 15 bases; junction bases not matched to a gene: 4. The CDR3 reads CASSATSGRVFF. The CDR3 nucleotides are TGTGCCAGCAGCGCGACTAGCGGGAGGGTGTTCTTC.

The count of this clone is one. This chain links TRBV15 with TRBJ1-2; D is possibly TRBD1 (5 bases). With 0 bases removed from V and 4 bases from J, the gap between germline ends came to 12 bases. The CDR3 is 15 residues long. Germline CDR1 reads LNHNV; CDR2 reads YYDKDF (reference sequence). In nucleotides, the CDR3 is TGTGCCACCAGCAGAGATGCAGGGAGGGGCTATGGCTACACCTTC. Translation: CATSRDAGRGYGYTF. Based on the CDR3 plus reference TRBV15 and TRBJ1-2, the full variable domain is DAMVIQNPRYQVTQFGKPVTLSCSQTLNHNVMYWYQQKSSQAPKLLFHYYDKDFNNEADTPDNFQSRRPNTSFCFLDIRSPGLGDTAMYLCATSRDAGRGYGYTFGSGTRLTVV.

CDR3 DNA sequence: TGTGCCAGCACGCAGGACTTTTACGAGCAGTACTTC. This encodes CASTQDFYEQYF. The chain recombines TRBV6-5 with TRBJ2-7; tentative D call: TRBD2 (5 bases). The germline gives CDR1 MNHEY, CDR2 SVGAGI. Deletions cut 7 bases from V and 4 bases from J, with 11 bases between. There are 12 residues in the CDR3.

The chain combines TRBV4-2 with TRBJ1-3; D is uncertain. The CDR3 has 16 residues. Germline V gives CDR1 LGHNA, CDR2 YNFKEQ. V was cut by 5 bases and J by 0 bases, with 14 bases left in between. The CDR3 spells CASSTERGFSGNTIYF. CDR3 coding DNA: TGTGCCAGCAGCACCGAACGGGGATTCTCTGGAAACACCATATATTTT.

This chain uses TRBV27 with TRBJ1-1, with D possibly matching TRBD1 (5 bases). Germline V gene sequence: CDR1 MNHEY, CDR2 SMNVEV (reference sequence). The CDR3 contains 17 residues. V lost 2 bases and J 5 bases, leaving 21 bases between the germline ends. CDR3 loop: CASSLNQYGGRRTEAFF. CDR3 nucleotides: TGTGCCAGCAGTTTAAATCAGTATGGGGGGAGAAGGACTGAAGCTTTCTTT.

This chain uses TRBV4-1 with TRBJ1-1; D remains unclear. V was cut by 6 bases and J by 4 bases, with 15 bases left in between. Germline V CDR1 and CDR2: MGHRA, YSYEKL. This CDR3 has 14 residues. This CDR3 is CASRKMRSATEAFF. The CDR3 nucleotides are TGCGCCAGCAGAAAAATGCGCTCCGCCACTGAAGCTTTCTTT.

This chain joins TRBV5-1 and TRBJ1-1; 8 bases match TRBD1. Germline V gene data show CDR1 as SGHRS and CDR2 as YFSETQ. The CDR3 covers 14 residues. V lost 2 bases, J lost 6 bases, and 6 bases stayed unmatched. The CDR3 nucleotides are TGCGCCAGCAGCTTAGACAGGGGAGGATCTGAAGCTTTCTTT. Translation gives CASSLDRGGSEAFF.

The V gene is TRBV9, the J gene TRBJ2-3; TRBD1 agrees at 8 bases. This CDR3 has 16 amino acids. CDR1 is SGDLS, CDR2 YYNGEE, per germline. V shed 2 bases, J shed 2 bases, and the junction held 7 bases outside the gene matches. CDR3 sequence (DNA): TGTGCCAGCAGCGTCAGGGGGCGGCCTCTCACAGATACGCAGTATTTT. Its protein product is CASSVRGRPLTDTQYF.

V usage is TRBV10-2 and J usage is TRBJ2-5; perhaps TRBD2 as D (5 bases). This CDR3 contains 15 residues. Per germline, CDR1 WSHSY and CDR2 SAAADI. The V gene lost 1 base and the J gene lost 5 bases, with 14 bases spanning the gap. In DNA form, the CDR3 reads TGCGCCAGCAGTGAGTATAGACTATTAGCGGAGACCCAGTACTTC. Its protein is CASSEYRLLAETQYF.

A single count supports this clone. The rearrangement links TRBV4-1 to TRBJ2-7; 9 nucleotides align to TRBD1. The CDR3 totals 14 residues. The germline gives CDR1 MGHRA, CDR2 YSYEKL. V shed 4 bases, J shed 5 bases, and the junction held 6 bases outside the gene matches. This chain's CDR3 is CASSLGQGYHEQYF. The CDR3, as DNA: TGCGCCAGCAGCCTAGGACAGGGGTATCACGAGCAGTACTTC.

The V call is TRBV9, the J call TRBJ2-2; 12 nucleotides line up with TRBD2. This CDR3 has 17 amino acids. J gave up 7 bases and V 0 bases, and 7 bases lay outside the gene matches. From germline, CDR1 is SGDLS and CDR2 YYNGEE. The CDR3 coding sequence is TGTGCCAGCAGCGTAGATCTAGCGGGAGGGCCAGTCGGGGAGCTGTTTTTT. Translated, it gives CASSVDLAGGPVGELFF. Supplemented by reference TRBV9 and TRBJ2-2, the full variable domain reads DSGVTQTPKHLITATGQRVTLRCSPRSGDLSVYWYQQSLDQGLQFLIQYYNGEERAKGNILERFSAQQFPDLHSELNLSSLELGDSALYFCASSVDLAGGPVGELFFGEGSRLTVL.

The chain uses TRBV12-5 and TRBJ2-7; D possibly corresponds to TRBD2 (5 bases). This CDR3 has 17 residues. Germline-derived CDR1 and CDR2 are LGHNT and FRNRAP. Trimming removed 0 bases at V and 1 base at J, with 16 bases between. CDR3 region: CASGLVFELGGSYEQYF. The CDR3 DNA reads as TGTGCTAGTGGTTTGGTATTCGAGTTGGGCGGGTCCTACGAGCAGTACTTC.

The chain employs TRBV29-1 and TRBJ2-1; the match to TRBD2 covers 8 bases. The germline gives CDR1 SQVTM, CDR2 ANQGSEA. J gave up 4 bases and V 2 bases, and 4 bases lay outside the gene matches. The CDR3 has 14 amino acids. CDR3 protein: CSVETTSEYNEQFF. The CDR3 nucleotides read TGCAGCGTTGAAACGACTAGCGAGTACAATGAGCAGTTCTTC.

The chain has TRBV12-5 and TRBJ1-4, with D perhaps TRBD1 (6 bases). The CDR3 sequence is 14 residues long. V lost 6 bases, J lost 4 bases, and 12 bases lay in between. Germline-derived CDR1 and CDR2 are LGHNT and FRNRAP. CDR3: CASGSGQNNEKLFF. The CDR3 nucleotides read TGTGCTAGTGGATCAGGACAGAATAATGAAAAACTGTTTTTT.

This clone was seen a single time. This chain uses TRBV30 with TRBJ2-7; D possibly corresponds to TRBD2 (6 bases). CDR1 is GTSNPN, CDR2 SVGIG, per germline (reference sequence). This CDR3 contains 11 residues. V gave up 4 bases and J gave up 8 bases, with 12 bases separating them. CDR3 sequence: CAWTRGLKQYF. CDR3 bases: TGTGCCTGGACCCGGGGGTTGAAGCAGTACTTC.

This chain joins TRBV19 and TRBJ2-7; D gene unclear. Trimming left V 0 bases short and J 2 bases short, with 5 bases between. Germline loops: CDR1 LNHDA, CDR2 SQIVND (reference sequence). This CDR3 has 13 residues. The CDR3 sequence is CASSIDPTYEQYF. CDR3 nucleotides: TGTGCCAGTAGTATAGATCCCACCTACGAGCAGTACTTC.

J is TRBJ1-2 and V is TRBV6-1; no firm D call. This CDR3 is built from 11 residues. Per the germline V gene, CDR1 is MNHNS and CDR2 is SASEGT. The germline V and J ends were trimmed by 10 bases and 5 bases, with 11 bases remaining between them. The CDR3 sequence: CATQDIYGYTF. In DNA, the CDR3 is TGTGCCACCCAAGACATTTATGGCTACACCTTC.

This chain uses TRBV4-1 with TRBJ2-2, with 7 bases aligning to TRBD1. Germline-derived CDR1 and CDR2 are MGHRA and YSYEKL. This CDR3 is built from 13 residues. Trimming removed 3 bases from V and 6 bases from J; junction bases left unmatched: 1. The CDR3 DNA sequence: TGCGCCAGCAGCCATCAGGGGGCCGGGGAGCTGTTTTTT. Protein: CASSHQGAGELFF.

V is TRBV6-5 and J is TRBJ1-1; D remains ambiguous. Trimming cost V 6 bases and J 0 bases, with 8 bases left between them. This CDR3 is built from 13 residues. CDR1 MNHEY and CDR2 SVGAGI come from the germline V gene. The CDR3: CASSRALNTEAFF. CDR3 nucleotides: TGTGCCAGCAGCCGAGCACTGAACACTGAAGCTTTCTTT.

The gene calls are TRBV4-2 and TRBJ2-1; TRBD2 agrees at 11 bases. The CDR3 sequence is 16 residues long. After removal of 8 bases from V and 6 bases from J, the junction contained 12 bases not matched to a gene. Germline CDR1 is LGHNA and CDR2 is YNFKEQ. CDR3 residues: CASAEGLAAGVNEQFF. CDR3 in DNA: TGTGCCAGCGCCGAGGGACTAGCGGCCGGGGTCAATGAGCAGTTCTTC.

The chain recombines TRBV4-1 with TRBJ2-1; TRBD2 matches 11 bases. Germline CDR1 MGHRA, CDR2 YSYEKL. V dropped 4 bases and J dropped 6; count of bases not matched to a gene: 5. The CDR3 spans 15 residues. CDR3 coding DNA: TGCGCCAGCAGCCCACCGGGACTAGCGGTCAATGAGCAGTTCTTC. It encodes CASSPPGLAVNEQFF.

This clone has more than one count but fewer than ten. The rearrangement links TRBV5-5 to TRBJ2-7; tentatively, D is TRBD1 (6 bases). Per the germline V gene, CDR1 is SGHKS and CDR2 is YYEKEE (reference sequence). V lost 4 bases and J 5 bases, leaving 10 bases between the germline ends. CDR3 length: 12 residues. This CDR3 reads CASSPQGDEQYF. The DNA for the CDR3 is TGTGCCAGCAGCCCACAGGGTGACGAGCAGTACTTC.

V and J are TRBV5-1 and TRBJ2-7; TRBD2 aligns across 11 bases. CDR1 SGHRS and CDR2 YFSETQ come from the germline V gene. V lost 3 bases and J lost 5; bases outside the gene matches: 7. This CDR3 has 15 residues. CDR3 region: CASSWRLAGSDEQYF. The CDR3 coding sequence is TGCGCCAGCAGCTGGAGACTAGCGGGATCCGACGAGCAGTACTTC.

The chain has TRBV19 and TRBJ1-4, with 8 bases fitting TRBD1. Germline trimming cut 5 bases from V and 6 bases from J; bases unmatched to any gene: 5. Germline CDR1 and CDR2: LNHDA and SQIVND (reference sequence). This CDR3 is built from 14 residues. In DNA form, the CDR3 reads TGTGCCAGTAGTCCAGGGACAGGTGATGAAAAACTGTTTTTT. Translating gives CASSPGTGDEKLFF.

The chain couples TRBV6-1 to TRBJ2-3, with TRBD1 matching 10 bases. The germline V gene has CDR1 MNHNS and CDR2 SASEGT. The CDR3 has 15 residues. Germline trimming cut 6 bases from V and 6 bases from J; bases unmatched to any gene: 9. CDR3 sequence (DNA): TGTGCCAGCAGCACCGACAGGGGGCGGGGGGATACGCAGTATTTT. This codes for CASSTDRGRGDTQYF.